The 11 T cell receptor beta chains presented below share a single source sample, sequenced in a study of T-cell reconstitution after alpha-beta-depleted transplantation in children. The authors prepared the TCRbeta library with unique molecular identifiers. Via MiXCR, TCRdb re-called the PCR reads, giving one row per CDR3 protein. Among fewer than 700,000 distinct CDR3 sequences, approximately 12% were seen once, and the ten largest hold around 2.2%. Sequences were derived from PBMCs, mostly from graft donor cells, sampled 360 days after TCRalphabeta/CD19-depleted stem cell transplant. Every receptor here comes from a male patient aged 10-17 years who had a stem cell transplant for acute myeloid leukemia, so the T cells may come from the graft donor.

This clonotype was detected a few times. Here the CDR3 reads CASSQDLTGYSGANVLTF. For the CDR3, the DNA is TGCGCCAGCAGCCAAGATCTTACGGGTTACTCTGGGGCCAACGTCCTGACTTTC. This chain joins TRBV4-3 and TRBJ2-6; no reliable D call. The CDR3 is 18 amino acids. The V end was cut by 0 bases, the J end by 0 bases, with 12 bases between. The germline V gene encodes CDR1 LGHNA and CDR2 YSLEER.

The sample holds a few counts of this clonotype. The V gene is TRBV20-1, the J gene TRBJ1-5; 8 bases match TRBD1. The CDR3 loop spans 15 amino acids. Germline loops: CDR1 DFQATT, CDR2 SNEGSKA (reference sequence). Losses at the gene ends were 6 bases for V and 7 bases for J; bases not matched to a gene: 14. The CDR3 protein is CSASPRDRRVQPQHF. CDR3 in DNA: TGCAGTGCCAGTCCCCGGGACAGGCGGGTGCAGCCCCAGCATTTT.

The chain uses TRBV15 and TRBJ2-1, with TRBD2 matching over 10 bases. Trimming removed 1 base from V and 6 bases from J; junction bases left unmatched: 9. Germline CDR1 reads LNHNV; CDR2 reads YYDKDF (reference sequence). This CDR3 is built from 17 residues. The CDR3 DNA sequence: TGTGCCACCAGCAGAGTACCCAGCGGGAGGGTTGGCAATGAGCAGTTCTTC. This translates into CATSRVPSGRVGNEQFF.

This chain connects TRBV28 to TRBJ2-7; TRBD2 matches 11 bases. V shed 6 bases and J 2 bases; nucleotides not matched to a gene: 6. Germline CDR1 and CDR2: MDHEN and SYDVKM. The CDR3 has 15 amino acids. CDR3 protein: CASRAGTSGTYEQYF. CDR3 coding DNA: TGTGCCAGCAGAGCCGGGACTAGCGGCACCTACGAGCAGTACTTC.

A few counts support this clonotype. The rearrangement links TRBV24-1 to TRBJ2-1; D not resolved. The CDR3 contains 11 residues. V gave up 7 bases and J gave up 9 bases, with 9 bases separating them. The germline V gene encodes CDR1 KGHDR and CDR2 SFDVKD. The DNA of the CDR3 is TGTGCCACCAGCCTACACGGTGAGCAGTTCTTC. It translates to CATSLHGEQFF.

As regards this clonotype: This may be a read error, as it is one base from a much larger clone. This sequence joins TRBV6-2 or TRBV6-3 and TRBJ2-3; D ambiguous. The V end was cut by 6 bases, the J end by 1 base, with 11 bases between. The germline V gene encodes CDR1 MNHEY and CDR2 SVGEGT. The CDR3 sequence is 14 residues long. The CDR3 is CASSLDAGTDTQYF. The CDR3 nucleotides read TGTGCCAGCAGCTTAGACGCGGGCACAGATACGCAGTATTTT.

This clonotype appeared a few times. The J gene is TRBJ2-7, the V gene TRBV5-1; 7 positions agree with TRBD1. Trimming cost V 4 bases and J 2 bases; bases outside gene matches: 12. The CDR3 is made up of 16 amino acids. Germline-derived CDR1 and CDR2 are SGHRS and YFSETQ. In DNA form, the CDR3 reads TGCGCCAGCAGCCTAGGACAGGCCGCTATTACCTACGAGCAGTACTTC. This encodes CASSLGQAAITYEQYF.

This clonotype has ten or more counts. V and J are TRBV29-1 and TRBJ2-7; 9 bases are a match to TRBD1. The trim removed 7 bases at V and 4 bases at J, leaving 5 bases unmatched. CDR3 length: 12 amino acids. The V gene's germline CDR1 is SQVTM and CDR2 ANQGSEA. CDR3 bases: TGCAGCGCCGGGACAGGGTATTACGAGCAGTACTTC. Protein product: CSAGTGYYEQYF.

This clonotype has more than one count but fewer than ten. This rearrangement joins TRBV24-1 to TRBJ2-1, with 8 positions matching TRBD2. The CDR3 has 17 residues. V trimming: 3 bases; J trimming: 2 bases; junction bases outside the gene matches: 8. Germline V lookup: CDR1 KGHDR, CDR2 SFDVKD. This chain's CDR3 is CATSDPGTSRPYNEQFF. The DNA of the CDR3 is TGTGCCACCAGTGATCCGGGGACTAGTCGCCCCTACAATGAGCAGTTCTTC.

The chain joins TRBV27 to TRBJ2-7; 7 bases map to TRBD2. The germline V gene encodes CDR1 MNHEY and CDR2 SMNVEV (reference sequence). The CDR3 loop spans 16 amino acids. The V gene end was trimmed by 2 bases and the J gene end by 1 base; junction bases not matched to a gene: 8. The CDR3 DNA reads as TGTGCCAGCAGTTTACTGACTAGCTTGGGGTCCTACGAGCAGTACTTC. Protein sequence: CASSLLTSLGSYEQYF.

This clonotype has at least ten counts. For the CDR3, the DNA is TGTGCCAGCACCGACAGCAATCAGCCCCAGCATTTT. Protein sequence: CASTDSNQPQHF. The rearrangement uses TRBV7-2 and TRBJ1-5; unclear D gene. V gave up 7 bases and J gave up 1 base, with 5 bases separating them. This CDR3 has 12 amino acids. CDR1 is SGHTA, CDR2 FQGNSA, per germline.